The clone carrying this T cell receptor beta chain occurred a few times. Its antigen is unknown. As it was prepared, the TCRbeta library received unique molecular identifiers. TCRdb independently ran MiXCR on the PCR reads; one entry per CDR3 protein. The data hold 450,000 to 550,000 distinct CDR3 sequences, with about an eighth observed a single time. Trimming removed 0 bases at V and 1 base at J, with 9 bases between. The CDR3 is 15 residues long. Germline CDR1 is SGHAT and CDR2 is FQNNGV. This sample stems from a study of T-cell reconstitution after alpha-beta-depleted transplantation in children. Points from the study as a whole: It was reported that alpha-beta T cells came from several hundred expanded graft clones (about two months after transplant). High day-60 TCRbeta diversity in some patients came from surviving recipient T cells and thymic progenitors.

The sequencing used PBMCs, mostly from graft donor cells, collected 180 days after TCRalphabeta/CD19-depleted stem cell transplant. This chain uses TRBV11-2 with TRBJ1-2; perhaps TRBD1 as D (5 bases). The clonotype originates from a female patient aged 2 to 10 who had a stem cell transplant for aplastic anemia, so the T cells may come from the graft donor. The CDR3 nucleotides read TGTGCCAGCAGCTTAGAAGCCGACAGTAACTATGGCTACACCTTC. Amino acids: CASSLEADSNYGYTF.